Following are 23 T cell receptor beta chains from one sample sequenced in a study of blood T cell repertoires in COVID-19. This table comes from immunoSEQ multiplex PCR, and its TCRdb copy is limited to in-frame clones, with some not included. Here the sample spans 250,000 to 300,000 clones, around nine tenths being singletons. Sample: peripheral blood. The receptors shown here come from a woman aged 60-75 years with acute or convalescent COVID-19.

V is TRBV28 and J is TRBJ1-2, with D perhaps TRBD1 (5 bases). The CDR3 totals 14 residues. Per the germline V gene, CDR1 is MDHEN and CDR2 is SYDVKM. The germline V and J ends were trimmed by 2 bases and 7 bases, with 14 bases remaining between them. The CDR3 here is CASSLGAQRLGYTF. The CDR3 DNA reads TGTGCCAGCAGTTTAGGGGCCCAACGGCTTGGCTACACCTTC.

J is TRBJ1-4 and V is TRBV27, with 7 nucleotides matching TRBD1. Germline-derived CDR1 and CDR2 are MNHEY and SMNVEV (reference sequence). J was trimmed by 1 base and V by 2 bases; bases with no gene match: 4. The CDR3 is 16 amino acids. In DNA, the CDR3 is TGTGCCAGCAGTTTAATGTCAGGGGGAACTAATGAAAAACTGTTTTTT. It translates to CASSLMSGGTNEKLFF.

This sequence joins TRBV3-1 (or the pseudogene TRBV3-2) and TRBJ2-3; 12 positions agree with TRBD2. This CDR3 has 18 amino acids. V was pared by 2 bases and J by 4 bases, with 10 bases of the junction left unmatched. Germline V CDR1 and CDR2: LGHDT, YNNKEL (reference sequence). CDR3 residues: CASSQNIGLAGWADTQYF. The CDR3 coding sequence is TGTGCCAGCAGCCAAAACATAGGACTAGCGGGGTGGGCAGATACGCAGTATTTT.

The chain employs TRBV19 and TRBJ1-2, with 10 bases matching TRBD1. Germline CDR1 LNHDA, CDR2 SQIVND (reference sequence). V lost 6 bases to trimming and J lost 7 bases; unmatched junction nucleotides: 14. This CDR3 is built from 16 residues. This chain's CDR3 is CASRETGGPTLGGYTF. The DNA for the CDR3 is TGTGCCAGTAGGGAGACAGGGGGCCCCACTCTCGGTGGCTACACCTTC. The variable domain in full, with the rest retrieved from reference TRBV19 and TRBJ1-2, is DGGITQSPKYLFRKEGQNVTLSCEQNLNHDAMYWYRQDPGQGLRLIYYSQIVNDFQKGDIAEGYSVSREKKESFPLTVTSAQKNPTAFYLCASRETGGPTLGGYTFGSGTRLTVV.

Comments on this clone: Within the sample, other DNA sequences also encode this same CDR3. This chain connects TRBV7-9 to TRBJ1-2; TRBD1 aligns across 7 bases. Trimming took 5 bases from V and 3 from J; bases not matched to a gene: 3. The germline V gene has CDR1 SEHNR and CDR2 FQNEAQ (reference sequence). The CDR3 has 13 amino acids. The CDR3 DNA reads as TGTGCCAGCAGCCCCGACAGGGACTATGGCTACACCTTC. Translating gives CASSPDRDYGYTF.

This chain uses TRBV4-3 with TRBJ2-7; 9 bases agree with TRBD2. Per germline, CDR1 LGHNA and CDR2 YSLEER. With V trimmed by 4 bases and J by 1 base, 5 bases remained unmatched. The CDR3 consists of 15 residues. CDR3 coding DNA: TGCGCCAGCAGCCCCCGAGCGGGGGGTTCCTACGAGCAGTACTTC. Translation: CASSPRAGGSYEQYF.

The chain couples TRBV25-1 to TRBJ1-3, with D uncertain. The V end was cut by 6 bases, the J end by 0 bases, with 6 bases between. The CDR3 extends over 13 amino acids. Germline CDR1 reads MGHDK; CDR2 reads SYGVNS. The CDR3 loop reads CASRAGSGNTIYF. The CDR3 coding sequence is TGTGCCAGCAGGGCAGGCTCTGGAAACACCATATATTTT.

The CDR3 here is CASSPLGGLSEQYF. CDR3 DNA sequence: TGTGCCAGCAGCCCCCTAGGGGGCCTCAGCGAGCAGTACTTC. The chain couples TRBV5-6 to TRBJ2-7, with 7 nucleotides matching TRBD1. CDR3 length: 14 amino acids. Germline V lookup: CDR1 SGHDT, CDR2 YYEEEE. V lost 4 bases and J lost 6; bases outside the gene matches: 10.

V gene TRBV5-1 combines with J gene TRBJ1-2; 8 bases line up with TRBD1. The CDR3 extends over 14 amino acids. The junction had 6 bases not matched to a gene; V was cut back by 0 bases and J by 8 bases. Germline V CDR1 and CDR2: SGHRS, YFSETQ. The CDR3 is CASSLDLSGGGYTF. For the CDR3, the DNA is TGCGCCAGCAGCTTGGATTTATCAGGGGGCGGCTACACCTTC.

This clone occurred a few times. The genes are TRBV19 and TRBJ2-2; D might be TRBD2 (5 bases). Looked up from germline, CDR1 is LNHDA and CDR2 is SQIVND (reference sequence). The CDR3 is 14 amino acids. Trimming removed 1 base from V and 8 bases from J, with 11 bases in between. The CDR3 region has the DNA TGTGCCAGTAGTATAGGGGATAGCGCAGGGGAGCTGTTTTTT. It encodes CASSIGDSAGELFF.

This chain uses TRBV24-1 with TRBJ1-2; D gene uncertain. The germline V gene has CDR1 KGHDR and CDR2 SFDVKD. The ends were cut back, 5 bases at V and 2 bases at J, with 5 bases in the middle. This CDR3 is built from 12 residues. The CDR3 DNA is TGTGCCACCAGTGCACAGAACTATGGCTACACCTTC. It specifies CATSAQNYGYTF.

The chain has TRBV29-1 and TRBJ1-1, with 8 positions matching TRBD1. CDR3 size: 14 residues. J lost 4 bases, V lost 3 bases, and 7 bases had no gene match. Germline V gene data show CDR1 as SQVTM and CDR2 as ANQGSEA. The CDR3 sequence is CSVEAGGRFTEAFF. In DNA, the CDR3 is TGCAGCGTTGAGGCAGGGGGCCGTTTCACTGAAGCTTTCTTT.

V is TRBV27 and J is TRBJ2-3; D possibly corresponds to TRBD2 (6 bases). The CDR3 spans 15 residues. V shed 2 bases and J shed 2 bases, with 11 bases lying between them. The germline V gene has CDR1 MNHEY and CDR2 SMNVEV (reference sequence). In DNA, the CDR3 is TGTGCCAGCAGTTTAACGGGACTCAACACAGATACGCAGTATTTT. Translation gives CASSLTGLNTDTQYF.

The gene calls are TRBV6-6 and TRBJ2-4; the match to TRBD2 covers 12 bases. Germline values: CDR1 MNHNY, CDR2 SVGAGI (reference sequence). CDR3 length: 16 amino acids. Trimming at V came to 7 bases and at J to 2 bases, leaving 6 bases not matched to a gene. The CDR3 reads CASTDTSGRTKNIQYF. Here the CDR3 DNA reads TGTGCCAGCACCGATACTAGCGGGAGGACCAAAAACATTCAGTACTTC.

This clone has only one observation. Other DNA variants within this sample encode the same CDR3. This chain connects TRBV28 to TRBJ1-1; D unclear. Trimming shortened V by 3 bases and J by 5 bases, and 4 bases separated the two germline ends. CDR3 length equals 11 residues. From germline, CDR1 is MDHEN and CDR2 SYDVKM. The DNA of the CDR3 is TGTGCCAGCAGTTTGTCAACTGAAGCTTTCTTT. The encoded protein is CASSLSTEAFF.

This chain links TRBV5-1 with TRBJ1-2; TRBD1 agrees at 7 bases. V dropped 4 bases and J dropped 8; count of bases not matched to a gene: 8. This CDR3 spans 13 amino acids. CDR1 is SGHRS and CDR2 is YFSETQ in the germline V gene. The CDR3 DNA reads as TGCGCCAGCAGCCCAGGACAGGAGAGAGGCTACACCTTC. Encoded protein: CASSPGQERGYTF.

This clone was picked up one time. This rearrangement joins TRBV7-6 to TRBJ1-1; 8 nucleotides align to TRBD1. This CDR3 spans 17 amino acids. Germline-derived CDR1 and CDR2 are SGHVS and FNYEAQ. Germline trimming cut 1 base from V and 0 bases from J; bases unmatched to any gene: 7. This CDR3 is CASSLVQGARMNTEAFF. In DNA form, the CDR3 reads TGTGCCAGCAGCTTAGTTCAGGGGGCGCGAATGAACACTGAAGCTTTCTTT. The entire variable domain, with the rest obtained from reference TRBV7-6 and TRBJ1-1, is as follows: GAGVSQSPRYKVTKRGQDVALRCDPISGHVSLYWYRQALGQGPEFLTYFNYEAQQDKSGLPNDRFSAERPEGSISTLTIQRTEQRDSAMYRCASSLVQGARMNTEAFFGQGTRLTVV.

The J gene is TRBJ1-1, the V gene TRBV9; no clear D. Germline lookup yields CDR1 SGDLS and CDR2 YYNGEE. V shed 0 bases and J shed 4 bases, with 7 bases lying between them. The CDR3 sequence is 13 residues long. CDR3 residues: CASSVGGFTEAFF. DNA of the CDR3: TGTGCCAGCAGCGTAGGAGGGTTCACTGAAGCTTTCTTT.

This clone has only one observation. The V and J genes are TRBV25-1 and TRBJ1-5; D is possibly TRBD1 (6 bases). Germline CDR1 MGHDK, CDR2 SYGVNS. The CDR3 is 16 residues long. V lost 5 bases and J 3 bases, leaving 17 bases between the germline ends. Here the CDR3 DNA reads TGTGCCAGCAGTAATTGGGGGCAGACATACAATCAGCCCCAGCATTTT. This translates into CASSNWGQTYNQPQHF.

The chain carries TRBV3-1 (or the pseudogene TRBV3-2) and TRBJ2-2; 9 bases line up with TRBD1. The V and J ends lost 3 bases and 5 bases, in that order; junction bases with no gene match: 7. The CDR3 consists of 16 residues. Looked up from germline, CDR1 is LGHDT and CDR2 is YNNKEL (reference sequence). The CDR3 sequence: CASSQGQGGRTGELFF. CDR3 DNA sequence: TGTGCCAGCAGCCAGGGACAGGGAGGGAGAACCGGGGAGCTGTTTTTT.

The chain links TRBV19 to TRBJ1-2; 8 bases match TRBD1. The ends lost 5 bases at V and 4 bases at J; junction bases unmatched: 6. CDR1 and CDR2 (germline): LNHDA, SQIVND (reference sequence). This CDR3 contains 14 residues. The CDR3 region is CASSLETGVYGYTF. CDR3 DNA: TGTGCCAGTAGTCTGGAGACAGGGGTCTATGGCTACACCTTC.

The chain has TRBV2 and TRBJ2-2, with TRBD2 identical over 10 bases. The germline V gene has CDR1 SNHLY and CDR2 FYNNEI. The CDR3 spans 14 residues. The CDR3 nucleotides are TGTGCTGGAGCGGGGGGGCCGGGCACCGGGGAGCTGTTTTTT. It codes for CAGAGGPGTGELFF.

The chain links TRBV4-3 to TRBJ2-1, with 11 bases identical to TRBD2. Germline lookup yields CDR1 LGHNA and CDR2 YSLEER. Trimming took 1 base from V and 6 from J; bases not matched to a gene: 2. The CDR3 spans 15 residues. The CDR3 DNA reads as TGCGCCAGCAGCCAAGTTAGCGGGGGGGCCAATGAGCAGTTCTTC. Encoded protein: CASSQVSGGANEQFF.